The entry below gives a single T cell receptor beta chain sequence along with its context. Its specificity is not known. TCRdb recomputed calls from the RACE reads with MiXCR, one row per CDR3 protein. This table holds some 350,000 distinct CDR3 sequences, around 7% found once. The data derive from a study of human T cells and chemical hapten exposure. Study overall: Slight volume differences across pooled libraries mainly accounted for varying per-sample TCR yields. Study-level points and caveats: TCRs exceeding a frequency of 1 in 1000 stayed unchanged under DPC sensitization.

Noted time point: patch test 1, 2 weeks after DPC sensitization. Stated treatment: therapeutic diphenylcyclopropenone sensitization with weekly scalp DPC. Patch tests were applied only after blood draws. Germline CDR1 and CDR2: SQVTM and ANQGSEA. The CDR3 sequence is 14 residues long. Trimming removed 3 bases from V and 5 bases from J, with 14 bases in between. Sequencing was performed on whole blood, taken in connection with sensitization to the hapten diphenylcyclopropenone (DPC). This rearrangement joins TRBV29-1 to TRBJ2-1; D gene ambiguous. The sequence was obtained from a woman aged 18-29 years with alopecia areata. Some clones in this sample may be carry-over from other donors' samples. The CDR3 bases are TGCAGCGTTGAGCTACAGAGTTCCCACAATGAGCAGTTCTTC. Translating it yields CSVELQSSHNEQFF.